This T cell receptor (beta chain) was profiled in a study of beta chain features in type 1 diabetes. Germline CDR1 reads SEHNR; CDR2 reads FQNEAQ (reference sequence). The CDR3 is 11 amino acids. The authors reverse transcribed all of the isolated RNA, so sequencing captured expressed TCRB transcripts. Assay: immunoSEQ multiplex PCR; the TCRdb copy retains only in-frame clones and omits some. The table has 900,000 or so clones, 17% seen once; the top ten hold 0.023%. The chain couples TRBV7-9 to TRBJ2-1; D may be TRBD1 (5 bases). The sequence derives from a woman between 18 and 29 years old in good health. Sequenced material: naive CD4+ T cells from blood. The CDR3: CADSAYNEQFF. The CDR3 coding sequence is TGTGCTGACAGTGCCTACAATGAGCAGTTCTTC.